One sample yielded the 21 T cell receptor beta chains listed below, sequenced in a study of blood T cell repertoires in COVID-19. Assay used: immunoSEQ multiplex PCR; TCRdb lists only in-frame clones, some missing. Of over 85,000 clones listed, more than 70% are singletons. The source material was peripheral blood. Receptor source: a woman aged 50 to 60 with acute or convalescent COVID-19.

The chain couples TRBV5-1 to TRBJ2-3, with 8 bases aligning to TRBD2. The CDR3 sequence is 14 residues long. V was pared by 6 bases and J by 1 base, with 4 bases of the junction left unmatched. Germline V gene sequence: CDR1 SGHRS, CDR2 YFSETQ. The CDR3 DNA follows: TGCGCCAGCACCCTGACTAGCGGCACAGATACGCAGTATTTT. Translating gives CASTLTSGTDTQYF.

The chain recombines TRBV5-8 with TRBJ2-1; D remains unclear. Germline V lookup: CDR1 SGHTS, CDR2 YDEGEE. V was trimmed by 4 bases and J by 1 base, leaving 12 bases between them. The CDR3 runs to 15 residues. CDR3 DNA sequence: TGTGCCAGCAGCGGCGGCAGAACTTCCTACAATGAGCAGTTCTTC. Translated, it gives CASSGGRTSYNEQFF.

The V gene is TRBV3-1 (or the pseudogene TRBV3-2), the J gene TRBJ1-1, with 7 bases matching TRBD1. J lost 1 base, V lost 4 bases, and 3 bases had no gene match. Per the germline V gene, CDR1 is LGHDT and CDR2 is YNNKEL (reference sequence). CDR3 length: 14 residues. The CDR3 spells CASSRGQPNTEAFF. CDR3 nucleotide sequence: TGTGCCAGCAGCCGGGGACAGCCGAACACTGAAGCTTTCTTT.

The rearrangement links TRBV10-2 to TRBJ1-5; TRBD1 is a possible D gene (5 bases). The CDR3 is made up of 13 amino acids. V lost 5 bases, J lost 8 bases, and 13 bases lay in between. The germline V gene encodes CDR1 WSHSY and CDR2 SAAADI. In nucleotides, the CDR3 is TGCGCCAGCAGTCCGGGGGAGGGGAAGCCCCAGCATTTT. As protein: CASSPGEGKPQHF.

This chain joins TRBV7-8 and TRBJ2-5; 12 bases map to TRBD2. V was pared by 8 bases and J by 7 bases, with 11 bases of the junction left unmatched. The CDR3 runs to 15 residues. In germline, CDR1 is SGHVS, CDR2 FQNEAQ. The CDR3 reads CASSLRTSGIGTQYF. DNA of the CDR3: TGTGCCAGCTCTCTTCGGACTAGCGGGATCGGGACCCAGTACTTC.

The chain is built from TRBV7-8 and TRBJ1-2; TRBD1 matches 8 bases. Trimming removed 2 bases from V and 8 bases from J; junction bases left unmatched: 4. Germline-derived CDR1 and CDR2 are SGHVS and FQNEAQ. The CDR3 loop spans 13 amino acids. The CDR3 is CASSLRAGGGYTF. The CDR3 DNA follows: TGTGCCAGCAGCTTAAGGGCAGGGGGCGGCTACACCTTC.

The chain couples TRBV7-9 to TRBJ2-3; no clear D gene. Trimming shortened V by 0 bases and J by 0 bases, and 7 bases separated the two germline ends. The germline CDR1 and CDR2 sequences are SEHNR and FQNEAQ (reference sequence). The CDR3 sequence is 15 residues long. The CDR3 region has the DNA TGTGCCAGCAGCTTAGCCGGAGTCAGCACAGATACGCAGTATTTT. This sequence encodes CASSLAGVSTDTQYF. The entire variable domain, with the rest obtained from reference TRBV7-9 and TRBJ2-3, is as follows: DTGVSQNPRHKITKRGQNVTFRCDPISEHNRLYWYRQTLGQGPEFLTYFQNEAQLEKSRLLSDRFSAERPKGSFSTLEIQRTEQGDSAMYLCASSLAGVSTDTQYFGPGTRLTVL.

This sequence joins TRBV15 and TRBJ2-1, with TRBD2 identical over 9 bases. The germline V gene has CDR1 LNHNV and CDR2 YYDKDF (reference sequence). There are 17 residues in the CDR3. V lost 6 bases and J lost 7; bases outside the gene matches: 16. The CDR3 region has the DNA TGTGCCACCAGATCGGGAAGGGCGGGAGGGCCTCAAAATGAGCAGTTCTTC. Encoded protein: CATRSGRAGGPQNEQFF.

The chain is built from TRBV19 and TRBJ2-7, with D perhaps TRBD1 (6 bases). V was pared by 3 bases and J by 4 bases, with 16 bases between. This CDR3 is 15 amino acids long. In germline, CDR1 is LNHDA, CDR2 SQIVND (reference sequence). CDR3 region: CASSMLGASQYEQYF. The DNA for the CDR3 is TGTGCCAGTAGTATGCTGGGGGCCTCCCAATACGAGCAGTACTTC. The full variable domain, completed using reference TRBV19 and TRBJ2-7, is DGGITQSPKYLFRKEGQNVTLSCEQNLNHDAMYWYRQDPGQGLRLIYYSQIVNDFQKGDIAEGYSVSREKKESFPLTVTSAQKNPTAFYLCASSMLGASQYEQYFGPGTRLTVT.

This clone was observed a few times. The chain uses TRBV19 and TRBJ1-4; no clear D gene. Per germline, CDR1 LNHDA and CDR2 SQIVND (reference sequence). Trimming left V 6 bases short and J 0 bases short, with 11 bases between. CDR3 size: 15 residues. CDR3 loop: CASRGLQTTNEKLFF. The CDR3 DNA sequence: TGTGCCAGTAGGGGCTTGCAGACAACTAATGAAAAACTGTTTTTT.

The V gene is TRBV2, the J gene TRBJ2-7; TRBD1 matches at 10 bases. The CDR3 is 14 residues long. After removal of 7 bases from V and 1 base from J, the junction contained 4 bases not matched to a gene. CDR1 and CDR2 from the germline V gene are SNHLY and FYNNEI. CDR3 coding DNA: TGTGCCAGCACCGGACAGGGGGTTTCCTACGAGCAGTACTTC. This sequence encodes CASTGQGVSYEQYF.

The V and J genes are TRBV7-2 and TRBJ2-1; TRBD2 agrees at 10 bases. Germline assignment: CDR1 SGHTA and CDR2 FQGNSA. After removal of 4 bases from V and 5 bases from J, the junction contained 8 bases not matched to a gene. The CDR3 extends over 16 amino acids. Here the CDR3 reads CASSSQTSGPNNEQFF. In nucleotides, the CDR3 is TGTGCCAGCAGCTCCCAGACTAGCGGGCCTAACAATGAGCAGTTCTTC.

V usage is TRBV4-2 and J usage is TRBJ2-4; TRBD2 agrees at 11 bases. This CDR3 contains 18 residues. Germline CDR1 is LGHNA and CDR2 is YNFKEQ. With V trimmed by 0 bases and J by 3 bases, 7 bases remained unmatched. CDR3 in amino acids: CASSQEGLAEGGKNIQYF. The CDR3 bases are TGTGCCAGCAGCCAAGAGGGACTAGCGGAGGGAGGCAAAAACATTCAGTACTTC.

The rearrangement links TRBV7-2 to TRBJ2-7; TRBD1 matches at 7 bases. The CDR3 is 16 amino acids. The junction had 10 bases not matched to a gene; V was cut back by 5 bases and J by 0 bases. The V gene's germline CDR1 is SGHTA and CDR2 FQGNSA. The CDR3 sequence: CASSPGRDRFSYEQYF. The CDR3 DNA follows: TGTGCCAGCAGCCCCGGCCGGGACAGATTCTCCTACGAGCAGTACTTC.

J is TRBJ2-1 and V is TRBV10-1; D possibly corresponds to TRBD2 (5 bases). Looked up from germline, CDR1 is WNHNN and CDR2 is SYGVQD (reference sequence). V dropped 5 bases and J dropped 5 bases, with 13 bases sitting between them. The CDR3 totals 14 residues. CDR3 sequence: CASSNAAAHNEQFF. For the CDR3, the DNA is TGCGCCAGCAGTAATGCAGCGGCTCACAATGAGCAGTTCTTC.

CDR3 nucleotide sequence: TGTGCCAGCAGTTTGACTAGCGGGTTCTACAATGAGCAGTTCTTC. It codes for CASSLTSGFYNEQFF. The chain links TRBV28 to TRBJ2-1, with 10 bases identical to TRBD2. CDR3 size: 15 residues. Trimming cost V 3 bases and J 3 bases; bases outside gene matches: 2. Germline V CDR1 and CDR2: MDHEN, SYDVKM.

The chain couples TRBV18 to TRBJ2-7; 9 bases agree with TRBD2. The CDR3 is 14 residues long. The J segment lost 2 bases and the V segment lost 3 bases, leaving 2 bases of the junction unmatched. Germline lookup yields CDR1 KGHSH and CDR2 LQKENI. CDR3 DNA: TGTGCCAGCTCACCTAGCGGGAGCACCTACGAGCAGTACTTC. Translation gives CASSPSGSTYEQYF.

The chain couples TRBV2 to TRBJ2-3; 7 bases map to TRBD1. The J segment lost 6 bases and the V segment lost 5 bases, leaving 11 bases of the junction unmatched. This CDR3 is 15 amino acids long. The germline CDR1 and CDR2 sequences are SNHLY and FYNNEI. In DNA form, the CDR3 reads TGTGCCAGCAGTCTCCGGGACAGTGGTGTGGATACGCAGTATTTT. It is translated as CASSLRDSGVDTQYF.

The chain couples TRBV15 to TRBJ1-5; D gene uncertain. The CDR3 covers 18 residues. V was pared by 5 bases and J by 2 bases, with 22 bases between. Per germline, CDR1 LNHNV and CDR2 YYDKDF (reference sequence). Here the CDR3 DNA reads TGTGCCACCAGCTTACAAAACAGTGGGAGGTATGGCAATCAGCCCCAGCATTTT. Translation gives CATSLQNSGRYGNQPQHF.

CDR3 in DNA: TGTGCCAGCAGCTTGGCGGCAGGGGACAATCAGCCCCAGCATTTT. This gives the protein CASSLAAGDNQPQHF. The chain combines TRBV7-9 with TRBJ1-5, with D maybe TRBD1 (6 bases). Germline CDR1 is SEHNR and CDR2 is FQNEAQ (reference sequence). CDR3 size: 15 residues. V shed 3 bases and J shed 3 bases, with 12 bases lying between them.

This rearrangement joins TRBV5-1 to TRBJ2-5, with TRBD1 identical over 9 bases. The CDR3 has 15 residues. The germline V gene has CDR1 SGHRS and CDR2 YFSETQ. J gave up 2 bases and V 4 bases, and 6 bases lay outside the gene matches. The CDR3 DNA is TGCGCCAGCAGCGTGGGGGGACAGGGACAAGAGACCCAGTACTTC. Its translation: CASSVGGQGQETQYF.